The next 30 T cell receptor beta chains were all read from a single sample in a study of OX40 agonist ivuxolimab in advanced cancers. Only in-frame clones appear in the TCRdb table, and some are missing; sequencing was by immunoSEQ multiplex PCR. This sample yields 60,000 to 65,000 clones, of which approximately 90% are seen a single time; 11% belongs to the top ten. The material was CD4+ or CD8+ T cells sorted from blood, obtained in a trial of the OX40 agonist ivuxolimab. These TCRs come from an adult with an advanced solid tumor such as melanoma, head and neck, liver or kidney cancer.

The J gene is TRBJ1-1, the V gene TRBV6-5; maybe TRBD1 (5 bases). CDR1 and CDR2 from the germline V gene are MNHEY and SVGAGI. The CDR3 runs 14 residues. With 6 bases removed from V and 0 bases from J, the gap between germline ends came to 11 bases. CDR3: CASRGAGLNTEAFF. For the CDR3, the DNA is TGTGCCAGCAGGGGCGCAGGGTTGAACACTGAAGCTTTCTTT.

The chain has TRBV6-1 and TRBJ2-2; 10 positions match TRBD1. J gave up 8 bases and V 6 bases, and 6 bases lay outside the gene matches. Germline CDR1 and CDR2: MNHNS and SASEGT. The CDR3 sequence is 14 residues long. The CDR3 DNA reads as TGTGCCAGCAGCCGGACAGGGGGTTTTGGGGAGCTGTTTTTT. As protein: CASSRTGGFGELFF.

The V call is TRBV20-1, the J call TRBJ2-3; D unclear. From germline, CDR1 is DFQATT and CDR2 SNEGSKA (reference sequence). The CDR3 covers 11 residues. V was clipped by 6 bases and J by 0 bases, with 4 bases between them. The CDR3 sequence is CSATSTDTQYF. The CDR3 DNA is TGCAGTGCGACTAGCACAGATACGCAGTATTTT.

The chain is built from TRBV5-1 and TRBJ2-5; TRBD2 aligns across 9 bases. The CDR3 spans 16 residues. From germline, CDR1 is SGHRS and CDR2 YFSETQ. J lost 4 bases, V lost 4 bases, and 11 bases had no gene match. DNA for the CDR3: TGCGCCAGCAGCCTTCGTAATAGCGGGGGAGCAGAGACCCAGTACTTC. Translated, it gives CASSLRNSGGAETQYF.

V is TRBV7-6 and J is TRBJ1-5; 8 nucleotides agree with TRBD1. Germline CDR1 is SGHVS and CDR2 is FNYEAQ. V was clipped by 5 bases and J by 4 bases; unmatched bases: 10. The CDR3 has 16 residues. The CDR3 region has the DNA TGTGCCAGCAGCGAAACTACAGGGGGGACAAATCAGCCCCAGCATTTT. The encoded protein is CASSETTGGTNQPQHF. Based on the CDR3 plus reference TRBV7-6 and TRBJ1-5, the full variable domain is GAGVSQSPRYKVTKRGQDVALRCDPISGHVSLYWYRQALGQGPEFLTYFNYEAQQDKSGLPNDRFSAERPEGSISTLTIQRTEQRDSAMYRCASSETTGGTNQPQHFGDGTRLSIL.

CDR3 DNA: TGCAGCGTTGCCGGACAGGGGGCTTCCCTCTACAATGAGCAGTTCTTC. It codes for CSVAGQGASLYNEQFF. This chain uses TRBV29-1 with TRBJ2-1; 11 bases fit TRBD1. Losses at the gene ends were 4 bases for V and 3 bases for J; bases not matched to a gene: 8. Looked up from germline, CDR1 is SQVTM and CDR2 is ANQGSEA. The CDR3 consists of 16 residues.

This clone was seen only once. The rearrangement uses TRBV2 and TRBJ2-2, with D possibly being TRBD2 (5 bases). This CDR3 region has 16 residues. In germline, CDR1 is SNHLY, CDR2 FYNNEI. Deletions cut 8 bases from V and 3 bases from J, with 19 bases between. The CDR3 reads CASRGREGSDTGELFF. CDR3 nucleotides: TGTGCCAGCCGGGGAAGGGAAGGTTCCGACACCGGGGAGCTGTTTTTT.

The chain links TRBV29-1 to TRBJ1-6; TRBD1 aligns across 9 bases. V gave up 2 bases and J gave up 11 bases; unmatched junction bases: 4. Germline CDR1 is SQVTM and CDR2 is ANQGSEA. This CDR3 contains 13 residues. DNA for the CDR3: TGCAGCGTTGAAATCGGACAGGGGCCACCCCTCCACTTT. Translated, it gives CSVEIGQGPPLHF.

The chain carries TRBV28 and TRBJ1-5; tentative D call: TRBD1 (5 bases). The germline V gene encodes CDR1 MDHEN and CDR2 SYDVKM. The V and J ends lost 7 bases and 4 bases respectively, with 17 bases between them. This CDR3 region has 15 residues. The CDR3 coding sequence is TGTGCCAGCAAGTCAGGGCAGGGAACGAATCAGCCCCAGCATTTT. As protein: CASKSGQGTNQPQHF.

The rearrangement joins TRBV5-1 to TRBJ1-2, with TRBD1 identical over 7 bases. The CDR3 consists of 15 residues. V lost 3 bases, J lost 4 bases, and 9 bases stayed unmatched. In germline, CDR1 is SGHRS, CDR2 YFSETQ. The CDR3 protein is CASSSDRPTGYGYTF. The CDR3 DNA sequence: TGCGCCAGCAGCTCGGACAGGCCAACGGGCTATGGCTACACCTTC.

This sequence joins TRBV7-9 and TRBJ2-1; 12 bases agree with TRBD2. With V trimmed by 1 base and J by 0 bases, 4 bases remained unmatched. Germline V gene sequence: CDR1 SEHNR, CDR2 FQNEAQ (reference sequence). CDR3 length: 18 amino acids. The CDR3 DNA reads TGTGCCAGCAGCTTAGGGCTAGCGGGAGGGCCCTCCTACAATGAGCAGTTCTTC. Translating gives CASSLGLAGGPSYNEQFF.

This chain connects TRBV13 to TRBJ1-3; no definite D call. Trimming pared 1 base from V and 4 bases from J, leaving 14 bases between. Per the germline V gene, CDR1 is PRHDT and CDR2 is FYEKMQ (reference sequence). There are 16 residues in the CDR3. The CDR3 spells CASSLDPGGLGNTIYF. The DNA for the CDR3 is TGTGCCAGCAGCTTAGACCCTGGAGGACTCGGAAACACCATATATTTT.

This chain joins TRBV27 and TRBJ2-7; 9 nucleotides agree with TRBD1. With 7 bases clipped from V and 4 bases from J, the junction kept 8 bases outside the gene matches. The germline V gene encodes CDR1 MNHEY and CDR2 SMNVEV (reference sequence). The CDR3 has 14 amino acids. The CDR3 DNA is TGTGCCAGCACCTCTGGGACAGGGCGGTACGAGCAGTACTTC. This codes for CASTSGTGRYEQYF.

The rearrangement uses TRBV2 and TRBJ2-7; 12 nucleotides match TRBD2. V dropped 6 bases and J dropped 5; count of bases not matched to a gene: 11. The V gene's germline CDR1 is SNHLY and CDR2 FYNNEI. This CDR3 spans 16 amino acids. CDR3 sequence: CASRVAGTSGFHEQYF. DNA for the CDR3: TGTGCCAGCAGAGTTGCCGGGACTAGCGGGTTCCACGAGCAGTACTTC.

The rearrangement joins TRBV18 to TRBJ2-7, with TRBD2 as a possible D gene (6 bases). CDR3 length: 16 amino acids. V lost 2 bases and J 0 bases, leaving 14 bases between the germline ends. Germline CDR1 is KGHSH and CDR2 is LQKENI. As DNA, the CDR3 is TGTGCCAGCTCACCAAGTATAGCGGTGAGCTCCTACGAGCAGTACTTC. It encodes CASSPSIAVSSYEQYF.

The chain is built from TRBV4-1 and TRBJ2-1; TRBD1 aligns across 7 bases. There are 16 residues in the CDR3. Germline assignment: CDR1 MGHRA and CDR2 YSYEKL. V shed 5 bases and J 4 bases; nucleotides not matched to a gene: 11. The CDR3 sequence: CASSSRVGTEYNEQFF. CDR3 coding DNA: TGCGCCAGCAGCTCCCGTGTGGGGACAGAATACAATGAGCAGTTCTTC.

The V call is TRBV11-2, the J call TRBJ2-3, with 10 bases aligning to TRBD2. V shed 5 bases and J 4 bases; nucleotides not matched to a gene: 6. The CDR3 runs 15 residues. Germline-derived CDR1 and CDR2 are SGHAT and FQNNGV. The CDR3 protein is CASSLGTSVPDTQYF. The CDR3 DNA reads TGTGCCAGCAGCCTCGGGACTAGCGTCCCAGATACGCAGTATTTT.

The CDR3 nucleotides are TGTGCCAGCAGCCAAGTTAATCTTGAAGCTTTCTTT. Translated: CASSQVNLEAFF. The J gene is TRBJ1-1, the V gene TRBV7-2, with D uncertain. CDR1 is SGHTA, CDR2 FQGNSA, per germline. The CDR3 length is 12 residues. Trimming removed 5 bases at V and 7 bases at J, with 11 bases between.

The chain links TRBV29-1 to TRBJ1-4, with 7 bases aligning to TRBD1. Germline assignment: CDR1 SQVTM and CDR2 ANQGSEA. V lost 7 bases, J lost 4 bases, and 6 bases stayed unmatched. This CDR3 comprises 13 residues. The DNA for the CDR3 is TGCAGCGCCGGGGACAGCTTTAATGAAAAACTGTTTTTT. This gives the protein CSAGDSFNEKLFF. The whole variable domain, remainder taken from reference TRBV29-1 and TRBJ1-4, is SAVISQKPSRDICQRGTSLTIQCQVDSQVTMMFWYRQQPGQSLTLIATANQGSEATYESGFVIDKFPISRPNLTFSTLTVSNMSPEDSSIYLCSAGDSFNEKLFFGSGTQLSVL.

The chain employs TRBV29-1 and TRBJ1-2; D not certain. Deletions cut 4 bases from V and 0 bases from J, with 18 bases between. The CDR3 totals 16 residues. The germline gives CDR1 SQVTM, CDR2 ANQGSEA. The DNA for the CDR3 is TGCAGCGTTGGTTTAAGGGTATCTGTGGCTAACTATGGCTACACCTTC. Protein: CSVGLRVSVANYGYTF.

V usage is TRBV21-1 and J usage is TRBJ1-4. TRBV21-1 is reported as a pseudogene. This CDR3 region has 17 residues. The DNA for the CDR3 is TGTGCCAGCAGCAAAGCAGTGGAGGGCACAACTAATGAAAAACTGTTTTTT. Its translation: CASSKAVEGTTNEKLFF.

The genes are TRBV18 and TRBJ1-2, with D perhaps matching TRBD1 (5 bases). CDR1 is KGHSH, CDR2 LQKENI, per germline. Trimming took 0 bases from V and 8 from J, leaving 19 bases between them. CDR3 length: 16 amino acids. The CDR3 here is CASSPPVQGPRGGYTF. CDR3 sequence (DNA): TGTGCCAGCTCACCACCGGTCCAGGGACCCCGAGGAGGCTACACCTTC.

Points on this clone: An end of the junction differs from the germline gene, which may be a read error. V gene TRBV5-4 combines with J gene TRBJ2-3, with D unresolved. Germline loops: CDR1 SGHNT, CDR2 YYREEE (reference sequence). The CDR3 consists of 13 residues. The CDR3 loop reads CASSFALLQWQDF. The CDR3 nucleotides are TGTGCCAGCAGCTTCGCTCTTTTACAGTGGCAAGATTTT.

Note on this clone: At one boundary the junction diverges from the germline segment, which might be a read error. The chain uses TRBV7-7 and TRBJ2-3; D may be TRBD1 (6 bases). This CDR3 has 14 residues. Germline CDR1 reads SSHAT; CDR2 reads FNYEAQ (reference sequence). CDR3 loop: CASSPLVGANTQYF. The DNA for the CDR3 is TGTGCTAGCAGCCCACTAGTGGGGGCTAATACGCAGTATTTT.

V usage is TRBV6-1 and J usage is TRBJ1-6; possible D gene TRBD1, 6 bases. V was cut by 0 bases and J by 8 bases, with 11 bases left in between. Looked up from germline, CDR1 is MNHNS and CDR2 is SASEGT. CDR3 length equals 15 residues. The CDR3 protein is CASSEARQGYSPLHF. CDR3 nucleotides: TGTGCCAGCAGTGAAGCGCGGCAGGGGTATTCACCCCTCCACTTT.

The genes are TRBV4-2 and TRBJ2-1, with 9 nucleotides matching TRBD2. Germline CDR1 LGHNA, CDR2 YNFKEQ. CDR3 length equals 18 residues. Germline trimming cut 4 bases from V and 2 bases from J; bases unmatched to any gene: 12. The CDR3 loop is CASSRERVVAGAYNEQFF. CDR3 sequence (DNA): TGTGCCAGCAGCCGTGAGAGGGTGGTAGCGGGGGCCTACAATGAGCAGTTCTTC.

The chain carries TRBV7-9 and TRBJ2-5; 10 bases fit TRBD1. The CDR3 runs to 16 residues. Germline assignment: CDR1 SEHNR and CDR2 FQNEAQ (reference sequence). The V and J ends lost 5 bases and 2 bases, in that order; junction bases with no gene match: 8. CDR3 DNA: TGTGCCAGCAGCCGCGGGACAGGGGTTCTTCAAGAGACCCAGTACTTC. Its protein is CASSRGTGVLQETQYF.

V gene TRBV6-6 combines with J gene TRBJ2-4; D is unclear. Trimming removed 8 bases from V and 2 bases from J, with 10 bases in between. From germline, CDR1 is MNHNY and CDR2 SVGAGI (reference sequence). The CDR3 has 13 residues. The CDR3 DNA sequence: TGTGCCAGCCGGAGTGTGACCAAAAACATTCAGTACTTC. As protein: CASRSVTKNIQYF.

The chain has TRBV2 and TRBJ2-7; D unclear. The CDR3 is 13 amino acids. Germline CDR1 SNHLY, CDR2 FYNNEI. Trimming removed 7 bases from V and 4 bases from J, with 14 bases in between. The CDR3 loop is CASISLTLYEQYF. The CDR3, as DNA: TGTGCCAGCATAAGTCTAACATTATACGAGCAGTACTTC.

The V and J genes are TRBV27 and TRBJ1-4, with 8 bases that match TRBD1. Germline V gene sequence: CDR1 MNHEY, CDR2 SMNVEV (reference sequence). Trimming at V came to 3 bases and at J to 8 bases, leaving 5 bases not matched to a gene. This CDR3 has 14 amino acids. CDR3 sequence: CASSFQGAGEKLFF. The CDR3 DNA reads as TGTGCCAGCAGTTTCCAGGGGGCAGGGGAAAAACTGTTTTTT.